The rows below give T cell receptor beta chains drawn from one sample of a study of T cells after yellow fever vaccination. Each CDR3 protein is one row after TCRdb ran MiXCR on the 5' RACE reads. The sample contains 95,000 to 100,000 distinct CDR3 sequences, around 5.8% of which appear only once. The material was CD8+ T cells sorted from PBMCs, obtained 10 days after the yellow fever booster vaccination. These receptors were obtained from a young man who received the YFV17D yellow fever vaccine. Both conserved end residues are part of each CDR3. D genes are given only for firm matches. For some rows the clone size is stated as once, few or many, or as a class when expanded; others skip it.

>-|many|TRBJ2-5|TRBV20-1
TGCAGTGCTAGAGGTCTAGCAAAACAAGAGACCCAGTACTTC
CSARGLAKQETQYF
>-|many|TRBJ2-7|TRBV12-3/TRBV12-4
TGTGCCAGCAGTTCCAGTGACTCCACCTACGAGCAGTACTTC
CASSSSDSTYEQYF
>TRBD1|few|TRBJ1-2|TRBV12-3/TRBV12-4
TGTGCCAGCAGTCCCCGGGGACAGGGGGTTTATGGCTACACCTTC
CASSPRGQGVYGYTF
>TRBD1|-|TRBJ2-1|TRBV28
TGTGCCAGCAGATCTACAGGGGACAATGAGCAGTTCTTC
CASRSTGDNEQFF
>-|-|TRBJ2-4|TRBV29-1
TGCAGCGTTGAACAGGGGACGTGGGAAAACATTCAGTACTTC
CSVEQGTWENIQYF
>TRBD2|-|TRBJ2-5|TRBV7-2
TGTGCCAGCAGCTTATGGGCTAGCGGGGGGCGGCCCCAGTACTTC
CASSLWASGGRPQYF
>TRBD1|many|TRBJ2-5|TRBV7-2
TGTGCCAGCAGCCCCCGGACAGGGTGGGCACAAGAGACCCAGTACTTC
CASSPRTGWAQETQYF
>-|-|TRBJ1-1|TRBV4-1
TGCGCCAGCAGCCTCTCGAGGGGGTTGAACACTGAAGCTTTCTTT
CASSLSRGLNTEAFF
>TRBD1|-|TRBJ2-7|TRBV5-1
TGCGCCAGCAGCTCCAATTCCGGGACAGGGGGCTACGAGCAGTACTTC
CASSSNSGTGGYEQYF
>-|few|TRBJ1-1|TRBV7-8
TGTGCCAGCAGCTTGGTACACCCGAACACTGAAGCTTTCTTT
CASSLVHPNTEAFF
>-|-|TRBJ1-1|TRBV25-1
TGTGCCAGCAGTCCCCCAGGATTTCCTGAAGCTTTCTTT
CASSPPGFPEAFF
>-|-|TRBJ1-2|TRBV27
TGTGCCAGCAGTTTATGGTCAGGGGACGGCTACACCTTC
CASSLWSGDGYTF
>-|few|TRBJ1-2|TRBV7-9
TGTGCCAGCAGCCAAACCGGGAGCTCCCTCTATGGCTACACCTTC
CASSQTGSSLYGYTF
>-|few|TRBJ2-3|TRBV11-2
TGTGCCAGCAGCGATCCGGGCCATTACACAGATACGCAGTATTTT
CASSDPGHYTDTQYF
>-|few|TRBJ2-7|TRBV7-9
TGTGCCAGCAGCTTAGCAGGGCCCTCCTCCTACGAGCAGTACTTC
CASSLAGPSSYEQYF
>-|-|TRBJ2-1|TRBV4-3
TGCGCCAGCAGCCCCTTTAGTGGGGATGAGCAGTTCTTC
CASSPFSGDEQFF
>-|-|TRBJ1-2|TRBV4-1
TGCGCCAGCAGCCAAGAAGGCTCCTATGGCTACACCTTC
CASSQEGSYGYTF
>-|many|TRBJ1-5|TRBV6-5
TGTGCCAGCAGCTATTCCTACCCCCCGTCGAGCAATCAGCCCCAGCATTTT
CASSYSYPPSSNQPQHF
>TRBD1|-|TRBJ2-2|TRBV7-9
TGTGCCAGCAGCTTGTGGCAGGGGGACACCGGGGAGCTGTTTTTT
CASSLWQGDTGELFF
>-|-|TRBJ2-7|TRBV4-3
TGCGCCAGCAGCCAAGAGGTCGGGTACTACGAGCAGTACTTC
CASSQEVGYYEQYF
>-|-|TRBJ2-3|TRBV9
TGTGCCAGCAGCGTAGTGGAAGGGATCACAGATACGCAGTATTTT
CASSVVEGITDTQYF
>TRBD1|few|TRBJ2-7|TRBV6-5
TGTGCCAGCAGTCGACAGGGAACGAACTACGAGCAGTACTTC
CASSRQGTNYEQYF
>-|-|TRBJ2-1|TRBV2
TGTGCCAGCAGAGAGGCAGACAATGAGCAGTTCTTC
CASREADNEQFF
>-|-|TRBJ2-3|TRBV29-1
TGCAGCGTTGAAGATCTTGGCACAGATACGCAGTATTTT
CSVEDLGTDTQYF
>-|-|TRBJ1-5|TRBV19
TGTGCCAGTAGTTCGGCAGTTCTAAGCAATCAGCCCCAGCATTTT
CASSSAVLSNQPQHF